Following are 27 T cell receptor beta chains from one sample sequenced in a study of blood T cells in healthy people across ages. Primed by a sample-barcoded 5' primer and a J-beta primer mix, a second PCR proceeded for about 7 to 12 cycles. Via MiXCR, TCRdb re-called the 5' RACE reads, giving one row per CDR3 protein. The repertoire includes about a million distinct CDR3 sequences, about 53% of them detected once, and about a fifth sits in the top ten. Sequencing was performed on blood. The source is a woman aged 55-69 years in good health.

This clonotype turned up a few times. The gene calls are TRBV6-2 or TRBV6-3 and TRBJ2-7; 7 bases fit TRBD2. This CDR3 is built from 16 residues. V lost 2 bases to trimming and J lost 5 bases; unmatched junction nucleotides: 12. Per the germline V gene, CDR1 is MNHEY and CDR2 is SVGEGT. The CDR3 loop reads CASSYKRRLADDEQYF. The CDR3 nucleotides read TGTGCCAGCAGTTACAAGAGGCGGCTAGCGGACGACGAGCAGTACTTC.

This clonotype was counted between two and nine times. The chain combines TRBV6-1 with TRBJ2-3, with TRBD2 matching over 14 bases. The CDR3 runs to 18 residues. From germline, CDR1 is MNHNS and CDR2 SASEGT. J lost 2 bases, V lost 5 bases, and 9 bases had no gene match. The CDR3 region is CASSQPGLAGVTTDTQYF. CDR3 bases: TGTGCCAGCAGTCAACCGGGACTAGCGGGAGTTACCACAGATACGCAGTATTTT.

The chain recombines TRBV28 with TRBJ2-5; D gene uncertain. CDR1 and CDR2 from the germline V gene are MDHEN and SYDVKM. The length of the CDR3 is 13 residues. V was cut by 0 bases and J by 5 bases, with 7 bases left in between. The CDR3 here is CASSLWSEETQYF. The CDR3 DNA sequence: TGTGCCAGCAGTTTATGGTCGGAGGAGACCCAGTACTTC.

The chain uses TRBV13 and TRBJ1-4; D is ambiguous. The V end lost 6 bases, the J end lost 0 bases, and 11 bases lay between the germline ends. This CDR3 contains 15 residues. Germline V CDR1 and CDR2: PRHDT, FYEKMQ (reference sequence). The CDR3 spells CASRPTAATNEKLFF. In DNA form, the CDR3 reads TGTGCCAGCAGACCAACAGCCGCAACTAATGAAAAACTGTTTTTT. The variable domain in full, completed from reference TRBV13 and TRBJ1-4, reads AAGVIQSPRHLIKEKRETATLKCYPIPRHDTVYWYQQGPGQDPQFLISFYEKMQSDKGSIPDRFSAQQFSDYHSELNMSSLELGDSALYFCASRPTAATNEKLFFGSGTQLSVL.

The J gene is TRBJ2-1, the V gene TRBV3-1; 7 positions agree with TRBD2. CDR1 and CDR2 (germline): LGHDT, YNNKEL (reference sequence). This CDR3 is 12 amino acids long. J gave up 13 bases and V 0 bases, and 3 bases lay outside the gene matches. This CDR3 is CASSQEGGSQFF. The CDR3, as DNA: TGTGCCAGCAGCCAAGAGGGGGGGAGCCAGTTCTTC.

The V gene is TRBV9, the J gene TRBJ2-2; no definite D call. Trimming stripped 0 bases from V and 4 bases from J, with 10 bases between. The V gene's germline CDR1 is SGDLS and CDR2 YYNGEE. The CDR3 has 15 residues. The CDR3 DNA follows: TGTGCCAGCAGCGTAGGTGAGGATGGCACCGGGGAGCTGTTTTTT. Its translation is CASSVGEDGTGELFF.

V is TRBV5-1 and J is TRBJ1-2; the D is unclear. Trimming took 0 bases from V and 2 from J, leaving 8 bases between them. The V gene's germline CDR1 is SGHRS and CDR2 YFSETQ. This CDR3 has 14 residues. DNA of the CDR3: TGCGCCAGCAGCTTGGAAACAGCAAACTATGGCTACACCTTC. This codes for CASSLETANYGYTF. Based on the CDR3 plus reference TRBV5-1 and TRBJ1-2, the full variable domain is KAGVTQTPRYLIKTRGQQVTLSCSPISGHRSVSWYQQTPGQGLQFLFEYFSETQRNKGNFPGRFSGRQFSNSRSEMNVSTLELGDSALYLCASSLETANYGYTFGSGTRLTVV.

The chain recombines TRBV6-5 with TRBJ2-4; D unclear. The end of the DNA fits TRBJ2-7 better, so the J call may be wrong. Per germline, CDR1 MNHEY and CDR2 SVGAGI. There are 12 residues in the CDR3. In nucleotides, the CDR3 is TGTGCCAGCAGTTACTTAGGCGGCGAGCAGTACTTC. It specifies CASSYLGGEQYF.

The V gene is TRBV6-5, the J gene TRBJ1-6; 7 bases agree with TRBD1. Germline V gene lookup returns CDR1 MNHEY and CDR2 SVGAGI. V trimming: 9 bases; J trimming: 8 bases; junction bases outside the gene matches: 4. The CDR3 spans 12 residues. The CDR3 region has the DNA TGTGCCAGTAAAACAGGGGATTCACCCCTCCACTTT. Encoded protein: CASKTGDSPLHF.

This chain uses TRBV7-9 with TRBJ2-3; the match to TRBD2 covers 9 bases. This CDR3 is built from 18 residues. V gave up 0 bases and J gave up 0 bases; unmatched junction bases: 7. CDR1 SEHNR and CDR2 FQNEAQ come from the germline V gene (reference sequence). The CDR3 DNA reads TGTGCCAGCAGCTTAGCTCTAGCGGGATTGAAAAGCACAGATACGCAGTATTTT. This encodes CASSLALAGLKSTDTQYF.

The V gene is TRBV7-2, the J gene TRBJ2-5; no reliable D call. Germline V gene data show CDR1 as SGHTA and CDR2 as FQGNSA. CDR3 length: 13 amino acids. The V end lost 2 bases, the J end lost 5 bases, and 9 bases lay between the germline ends. The CDR3 bases are TGTGCCAGCAGCTTAACAGTGCGGGAGACCCAGTACTTC. Amino acid sequence: CASSLTVRETQYF.

In its sample, this clonotype was seen a few times. This chain joins TRBV11-2 and TRBJ2-2; TRBD2 agrees at 12 bases. The ends lost 11 bases at V and 1 base at J; junction bases unmatched: 5. This CDR3 is 15 amino acids long. Germline CDR1 SGHAT, CDR2 FQNNGV. CDR3 DNA sequence: TGTGCCTGCGGACTAGCGGGACTGAACACCGGGGAGCTGTTTTTT. Its protein is CACGLAGLNTGELFF.

CDR3 sequence (DNA): TGTGCCAGCAGTACCGGTTGGAATCAGCCCCAGCATTTT. The encoded protein is CASSTGWNQPQHF. V gene TRBV2 combines with J gene TRBJ1-5, with no clear D. This CDR3 has 13 residues. V was trimmed by 5 bases and J by 4 bases, leaving 9 bases between them. Germline-derived CDR1 and CDR2 are SNHLY and FYNNEI.

This clonotype was picked up many times. The chain is built from TRBV6-2 or TRBV6-3 and TRBJ2-4; D remains unclear. This CDR3 comprises 16 residues. Germline CDR1 is MNHEY and CDR2 is SVGEGT. The V and J ends lost 8 bases and 0 bases respectively, with 17 bases between them. The CDR3 loop reads CASGTQTRLAKNIQYF. The CDR3 coding sequence is TGTGCCAGCGGAACCCAAACCCGACTAGCCAAAAACATTCAGTACTTC.

The rearrangement uses TRBV12-3 or TRBV12-4 and TRBJ2-3, with D unresolved. This CDR3 is built from 15 residues. Trimming removed 1 base at V and 4 bases at J, with 12 bases between. The CDR3 DNA reads TGTGCCAGCAGTTTAGTCACAGCGAGAGCAGATACGCAGTATTTT. Translating it yields CASSLVTARADTQYF.

V usage is TRBV14 and J usage is TRBJ2-5; 13 nucleotides agree with TRBD2. Germline CDR1 is SGHDN and CDR2 is FVKESK. With 8 bases clipped from V and 6 bases from J, the junction kept 12 bases outside the gene matches. The CDR3 runs to 16 residues. CDR3 protein: CASHSWTSGRWKTQYF. The CDR3 DNA reads TGTGCCAGCCATTCTTGGACTAGCGGGAGATGGAAGACCCAGTACTTC.

V is TRBV7-3 and J is TRBJ1-2, with no clear D. Germline CDR1 and CDR2: SGHTA and FQGTGA. CDR3 length: 13 residues. V lost 5 bases to trimming and J lost 0 bases, with 7 bases between them. The CDR3 region is CASSTAANYGYTF. In DNA, the CDR3 is TGTGCCAGCAGCACAGCCGCTAACTATGGCTACACCTTC.

The chain combines TRBV21-1 with TRBJ1-5. TRBV21-1 is annotated as a pseudogene. The CDR3 has 11 amino acids. DNA of the CDR3: TGTGCCAGCAGCAATCGTCGCCCCCAGCATTTT. Protein: CASSNRRPQHF.

This chain uses TRBV12-3 or TRBV12-4 with TRBJ1-3; perhaps TRBD1 as D (5 bases). The CDR3 loop spans 12 amino acids. Trimming shortened V by 6 bases and J by 9 bases, and 12 bases separated the two germline ends. The CDR3 reads CASSLTGGTIYF. The CDR3 region has the DNA TGTGCCAGCAGCCTTACAGGCGGCACCATATATTTT.

The J gene is TRBJ2-5, the V gene TRBV18; D is perhaps TRBD1 or TRBD2 (5 bases each). Germline-derived CDR1 and CDR2 are KGHSH and LQKENI. V was clipped by 4 bases and J by 11 bases, with 17 bases between them. The CDR3 loop spans 13 amino acids. The CDR3 loop is CASSRSGTTEQYF. The CDR3 coding sequence is TGTGCCAGCTCACGTTCTGGGACGACCGAACAGTACTTC.

This clonotype was counted a single time. The chain joins TRBV4-1 to TRBJ2-5; TRBD2 matches 11 bases. Germline V gene data show CDR1 as MGHRA and CDR2 as YSYEKL. The CDR3 has 20 amino acids. The V gene end was trimmed by 5 bases and the J gene end by 11 bases; junction bases not matched to a gene: 28. CDR3 residues: CASSFSSGRFRSVPSVEQYF. For the CDR3, the DNA is TGCGCCAGCAGCTTTTCTAGCGGGAGGTTCCGGTCGGTCCCCTCCGTTGAGCAGTACTTC.

The chain carries TRBV6-2 or TRBV6-3 and TRBJ1-1; the D gene is possibly TRBD1 (5 bases). V lost 6 bases and J 0 bases, leaving 11 bases between the germline ends. This CDR3 has 14 residues. Germline CDR1 reads MNHEY; CDR2 reads SVGEGT. The CDR3 region has the DNA TGTGCCAGCAGACTGGGACGCCTGAACACTGAAGCTTTCTTT. Translated: CASRLGRLNTEAFF.

This chain uses TRBV15 with TRBJ2-1; 11 bases match TRBD2. CDR3 length: 16 amino acids. The V gene's germline CDR1 is LNHNV and CDR2 YYDKDF (reference sequence). V was pared by 1 base and J by 1 base, with 0 bases of the junction left unmatched. CDR3 bases: TGTGCCACCAGCAGAGGACTAGCGGGATCCTACAATGAGCAGTTCTTC. The encoded protein is CATSRGLAGSYNEQFF.

Worth noting for this clonotype: This CDR3 is missing its conserved last phenylalanine or tryptophan, likely due to a read error. The chain combines TRBV20-1 with TRBJ2-7, with no clear D. The better agreement between TRBJ2-5 and the DNA end casts doubt on the J call. The CDR3 runs to 15 residues. The germline CDR1 and CDR2 sequences are DFQATT and SNEGSKA (reference sequence). Here the CDR3 reads CSARARVEPWETQYL. The CDR3, as DNA: TGCAGTGCTAGAGCCAGAGTCGAGCCCTGGGAGACCCAGTACCTC.

This clonotype was seen a few times. The V gene is TRBV4-1, the J gene TRBJ2-6, with D perhaps being TRBD1 or TRBD2 (5 bases each). V shed 1 base and J shed 2 bases, with 9 bases lying between them. The CDR3 is 16 residues long. Germline V CDR1 and CDR2: MGHRA, YSYEKL. CDR3 coding DNA: TGCGCCAGCAGCCAAGTGGTGGGACCTGGGGCCAACGTCCTGACTTTC. Its translation is CASSQVVGPGANVLTF.

As for this clonotype: Relative to the germline gene, one junction end is altered; a read error may explain this. The rearrangement links TRBV10-3 to TRBJ2-4; D unresolved. The CDR3 is 13 residues long. Per germline, CDR1 ENHRY and CDR2 SYGVKD. The CDR3 coding sequence is TGTGCCATCGGGTGGCCTAGTGGGTACGAGCAGTACTTT. This sequence encodes CAIGWPSGYEQYF.

V and J are TRBV30 and TRBJ1-5; 8 bases line up with TRBD1. The CDR3 totals 14 residues. Germline values: CDR1 GTSNPN, CDR2 SVGIG (reference sequence). Germline trimming cut 5 bases from V and 3 bases from J; bases unmatched to any gene: 6. CDR3 amino acids: CAWGAGGVNQPQHF. The DNA for the CDR3 is TGTGCCTGGGGGGCAGGGGGCGTCAATCAGCCCCAGCATTTT.